The rows below give T cell receptor beta chains drawn from one sample of a study of OX40 agonist ivuxolimab in advanced cancers. The repertoire was sequenced with immunoSEQ multiplex PCR; TCRdb's copy has only in-frame clones and lacks some. Among around 90,000 clones listed, around 87% were seen once. The sequences come from CD4+ or CD8+ T cells sorted from blood, collected in a trial of the OX40 agonist ivuxolimab. The receptor set was obtained from an adult with an advanced solid tumor such as melanoma, head and neck, liver or kidney cancer. Both conserved end residues are part of each CDR3. The D gene is left open where the match is weak. Clone size is stated in some rows and not others, as once, few, many or a class when expanded.

D,V,size,J,CDR3,DNA
NA,TRBV7-9,once,TRBJ2-1,CASSQGSGTGYNEQFF,TGTGCCAGCAGCCAAGGTAGCGGGACAGGGTACAATGAGCAGTTCTTC
NA,TRBV27,NA,TRBJ1-4,CASRDRDNEKLFF,TGTGCCAGCAGAGATAGGGATAATGAAAAACTGTTTTTT
TRBD1,TRBV2,once,TRBJ2-4,CASSRGGLVSKNIQYF,TGTGCCAGCAGTCGAGGGGGCTTGGTGTCCAAAAACATTCAGTACTTC
NA,TRBV9,NA,TRBJ2-1,CASSVRPNNEQFF,TGTGCCAGCAGCGTAAGGCCGAACAATGAGCAGTTCTTC
TRBD1,TRBV28,few,TRBJ2-7,CASRIRDRDGEQYF,TGTGCCAGCAGGATCCGGGACAGGGATGGGGAGCAGTACTTC
NA,TRBV5-6,NA,TRBJ1-2,CASSLPGSLGGYTF,TGTGCCAGCAGCTTGCCGGGGTCGCTGGGTGGCTACACCTTC
NA,TRBV11-2,NA,TRBJ2-1,CASSSIRGNEQFF,TGTGCCAGCAGCTCCATTAGAGGTAATGAGCAGTTCTTC
TRBD1,TRBV6-5,NA,TRBJ1-2,CASSYRGTGGGYTF,TGTGCCAGCAGTTACCGGGGGACAGGGGGAGGCTACACCTTC
NA,TRBV27,few,TRBJ2-1,CASSLLDSPRNEQFF,TGTGCCAGCAGTTTATTGGACAGCCCGCGGAATGAGCAGTTCTTC
TRBD1,TRBV5-1,few,TRBJ2-4,CASSNGQERAKNIQYF,TGCGCCAGCAGCAACGGACAGGAGAGGGCCAAAAACATTCAGTACTTC
NA,TRBV7-8,NA,TRBJ1-5,CASSLDDTNQPQHF,TGTGCCAGCAGCTTAGATGACACCAATCAGCCCCAGCATTTT
TRBD2,TRBV6-1,NA,TRBJ2-1,CASAPGLATVEQFF,TGTGCCAGCGCTCCAGGACTAGCTACTGTTGAGCAGTTCTTC
TRBD1,TRBV11-3,NA,TRBJ1-1,CASSSYPGGVGTEAFF,TGTGCCAGCAGCTCTTACCCAGGGGGAGTGGGGACTGAAGCTTTCTTT
NA,TRBV10-3,NA,TRBJ1-2,CAISDPRATNYGYTF,TGTGCCATCAGTGACCCCCGGGCGACTAACTATGGCTACACCTTC
NA,TRBV5-4,NA,TRBJ1-4,CASSLAGRTNEKLFF,TGTGCCAGCAGCTTGGCAGGGAGAACTAATGAAAAACTGTTTTTT